The clone carrying this T cell receptor beta chain was found a few times. Its antigen is undetermined. The CDR3 is 13 residues long. Between the trimmed V and J ends, which lost 1 base and 8 bases, there was a span of 11 bases. Looked up from germline, CDR1 is SGHTA and CDR2 is FQGNSA. This sample is part of a study of beta chain features in type 1 diabetes. Study background: The study found patients and healthy donors alike in age, gender and cell yields. Analysis included under 120,000,000 sorted cells drawn from all samples. Study-wide findings and caveats: Shorter TCRB CDR3s, moderately but significantly so, were found in Type 1 diabetes patients in all four CD4+ subsets. A pattern of fewer insertions and more deletions at VDJ junctions was seen in type 1 diabetes patients.

Isolated RNA was reverse transcribed in full, so expressed TCRB transcripts were sequenced. Repertoires were generated with immunoSEQ multiplex PCR, while TCRdb's copy carries only in-frame clones and drops some. The table has roughly 500,000 clones, over 10% seen once; the top ten hold 0.04% to 0.05%. Sequenced: naive CD4+ T cells from blood. This TCR was sampled from a woman between 18 and 30 years old in good health. The chain has TRBV7-2 and TRBJ1-1; D uncertain. The CDR3 nucleotides read TGTGCCAGCAGCTTAGATTGGTTGGGAGAAGCTTTCTTT. This sequence encodes CASSLDWLGEAFF.